The present T cell receptor beta chain was sequenced within a study of shared clonotypes between healthy human individuals. This clone was seen only once. The V end lost 0 bases, the J end lost 8 bases, and 14 bases lay between the germline ends. Germline V CDR1 and CDR2: SGHDT, YYEEEE. This CDR3 has 14 residues. This table comes from immunoSEQ multiplex PCR, and its TCRdb copy is limited to in-frame clones, with some not included. The data show about 1 million clones, roughly 80% seen once. This chain joins TRBV5-6 and TRBJ1-2, with D possibly matching TRBD1 (5 bases). This TCR was sampled from a young man in good health. Sequencing input: memory CD4+ T cells sorted from blood. The sample's subset: CD45RA-negative fraction. The CDR3 DNA reads as TGTGCCAGCAGCTTGGGTCAGGGCCAGAAGGGCTACACCTTC. Its protein is CASSLGQGQKGYTF.